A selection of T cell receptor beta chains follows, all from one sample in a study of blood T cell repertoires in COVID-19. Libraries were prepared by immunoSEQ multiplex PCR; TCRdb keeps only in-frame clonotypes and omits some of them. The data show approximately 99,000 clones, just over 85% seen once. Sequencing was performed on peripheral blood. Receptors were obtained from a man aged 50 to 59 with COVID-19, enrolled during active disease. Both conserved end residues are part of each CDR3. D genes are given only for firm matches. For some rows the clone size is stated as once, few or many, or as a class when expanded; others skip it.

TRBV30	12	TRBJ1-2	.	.	TGTGCCTGGATGAACGGACTCCGCGGCTACACCTTC	CAWMNGLRGYTF
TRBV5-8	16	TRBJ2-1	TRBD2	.	TGTGCCAGCAGCTTGGGTCTAGCGGGGGGGAGTAATGAGCAGTTCTTC	CASSLGLAGGSNEQFF
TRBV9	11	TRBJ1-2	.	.	TGCGTGTCGTCTTCTGACTATGGCTACACCTTC	CVSSSDYGYTF
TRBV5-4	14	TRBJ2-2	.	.	TGTGCCAGCAGCTTAGAAGCTTCGCCCGGGGAGCTGTTTTTT	CASSLEASPGELFF
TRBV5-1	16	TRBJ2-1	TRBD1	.	TGCGCCAGCAGCTCCCAAATCGGGACAGGCTTTTCTGAGCAGTTCTTC	CASSSQIGTGFSEQFF
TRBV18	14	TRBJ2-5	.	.	TGTGCCAGCTCACCTGCAGGCTTCCAAGAGACCCAGTACTTC	CASSPAGFQETQYF
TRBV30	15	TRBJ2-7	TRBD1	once	TGTGCCTGGAGTACCGGGACAGGGGGGTTCTACGAGCAGTACTTC	CAWSTGTGGFYEQYF
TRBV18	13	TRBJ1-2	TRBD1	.	TGTGCCAGCTCACCGGGACAGAACTATGGCTACACCTTC	CASSPGQNYGYTF
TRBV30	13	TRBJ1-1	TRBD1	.	TGTGCCTGGGCTCGACAGGGGAACACTGAAGCTTTCTTT	CAWARQGNTEAFF
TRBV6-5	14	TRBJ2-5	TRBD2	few	TGTGCCAGCAGTTACAGGGGACTACAAGAGACCCAGTACTTC	CASSYRGLQETQYF
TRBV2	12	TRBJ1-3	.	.	TGTGCCAGCAGTGAAGAAAACAGGGTGAGATATTTT	CASSEENRVRYF
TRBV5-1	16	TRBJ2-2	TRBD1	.	TGCGCCAGCAGCCACCGGGACAGAGTTTTAACCGGGGAGCTGTTTTTT	CASSHRDRVLTGELFF
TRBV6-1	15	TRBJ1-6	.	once	TGTGCCAGCAGTGACCAGGGTTTAGGGAATTCACCCCTCCACTTT	CASSDQGLGNSPLHF
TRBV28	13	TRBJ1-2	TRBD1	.	TGTGCCAGAAACAGGGGGCAGAACTATGGCTACACCTTC	CARNRGQNYGYTF
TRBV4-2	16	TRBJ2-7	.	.	TGTGCCAGCAGCCACTTCACAGGTCGACACTCCTACGAGCAGTACTTC	CASSHFTGRHSYEQYF
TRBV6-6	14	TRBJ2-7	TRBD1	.	TGTGCCAGCAGCAAGGACAGGCCTCCCTATGAGCAGTACTTC	CASSKDRPPYEQYF
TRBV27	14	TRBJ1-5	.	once	TGTGCCAGCAGTCCGGGTTCCCAGGGTCAGCCCCAGCATTTT	CASSPGSQGQPQHF
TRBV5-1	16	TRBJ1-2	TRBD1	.	TGCGCCAGCAGCCCGACAGGGGGGCGCTTGGGGTATGGCTACACCTTC	CASSPTGGRLGYGYTF
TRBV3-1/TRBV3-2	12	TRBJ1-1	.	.	TGTGCCAGCAGCCAAGATCCGGCAGGGTCCTCCTTT	CASSQDPAGSSF
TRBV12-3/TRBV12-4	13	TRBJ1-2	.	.	TGTGCCAGCAGTTTAGTCGACTTGGAGGGCTACACCTTC	CASSLVDLEGYTF
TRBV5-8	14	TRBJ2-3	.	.	TGTGCCAGCAGCCCCGGACAGTTCAGAGATACGCAGTATTTT	CASSPGQFRDTQYF
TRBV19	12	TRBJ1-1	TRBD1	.	TGTGCCAGTGGGACAGCTTATACTGAAGCTTTCTTT	CASGTAYTEAFF